This T cell receptor (beta chain) came from a study of T cells after posttransplantation cyclophosphamide. Study outcomes and limitations: TRB overlap between skin or GI tissue T cells and blood was limited. Later post-transplant blood repertoires were often dominated by donor CD8+ memory clones. Recipient CMV seropositivity and CMV reactivation strongly tracked TRB clonality.

This clone was observed at least ten times. Its antigen is currently unknown. Busulfan-fludarabine conditioning, marrow transplant, and cyclophosphamide on days +3 and +4 were administered. Assay used: immunoSEQ multiplex PCR; TCRdb lists only in-frame clones, some missing. Listed for the sample are around 8,000 clones, none seen a single time. The CDR3 is made up of 13 amino acids. Trimming cost V 9 bases and J 2 bases, with 10 bases left between them. Germline CDR1 ENHRY, CDR2 SYGVKD. This sample comprised PBMCs, obtained after an allogeneic stem cell transplant with post-transplant cyclophosphamide. The clonotype originates from a male patient aged 30 to 39 who received an allogeneic stem cell transplant from an unrelated donor, was CMV-positive, and had acute and chronic GVHD. The graft donor may account for some of the T cells. The chain joins TRBV10-3 to TRBJ2-2, with D maybe TRBD2 (6 bases). The CDR3 sequence is CAISGLNTGELFF. For the CDR3, the DNA is TGTGCCATTTCGGGACTTAACACCGGGGAGCTGTTTTTT.